This TCR beta chain originates from a study of shared clonotypes between healthy human individuals. Study in general: Donors had three CD4 naive, three CD4 memory, two CD8 naive and one CD8 memory plate apiece. Study-level results: The generation probabilities recorded for non-shared clonotypes fell below those of clonotypes shared by all four donors. Read depth was anticipated to influence clonotype sharing among donors.

Measured with immunoSEQ multiplex PCR; TCRdb has only the in-frame clones, and not every one. In the table there are more than 900,000 clones, around three quarters of which are singletons. This clone was counted between two and nine times. Antigen: not known. CDR3 size: 15 residues. Germline trimming cut 0 bases from V and 3 bases from J; bases unmatched to any gene: 5. The V gene's germline CDR1 is GTSNPN and CDR2 SVGIG (reference sequence). The TCR sequence derives from a young man in good health. Some clones in this sample may be carry-over from other donors' samples. Material for sequencing was memory CD4+ T cells from PBMCs. This sample's subset: CD45RA-negative fraction. V is TRBV30 and J is TRBJ2-1; 7 bases line up with TRBD2. The CDR3 protein is CAWSVQLAYYNEQFF. CDR3 in DNA: TGTGCCTGGAGTGTACAACTAGCGTACTACAATGAGCAGTTCTTC. Combining the CDR3 with reference TRBV30 and TRBJ2-1 gives the whole variable domain SQTIHQWPATLVQPVGSPLSLECTVEGTSNPNLYWYRQAAGRGLQLLFYSVGIGQISSEVPQNLSASRPQDRQFILSSKKLLLSDSGFYLCAWSVQLAYYNEQFFGPGTRLTVL.